One and the same sample provided the 18 T cell receptor beta chains below, sequenced in a study of identical twins. TCRdb redid the calling of the 5' RACE reads with MiXCR, one entry per CDR3 protein. The data show hundreds of thousands of distinct CDR3 sequences, 5.5% to 6.5% seen once. The sample comprised naive T cells sorted from blood. The receptor source for this set is a man between 18 and 29 years old in good health.

This clonotype has a count of ten or more. This chain links TRBV7-2 with TRBJ2-4; 8 positions agree with TRBD2. J gave up 0 bases and V 5 bases, and 6 bases lay outside the gene matches. In germline, CDR1 is SGHTA, CDR2 FQGNSA. The CDR3 is 16 amino acids. The CDR3 spells CASSPLAGLAKNIQYF. The CDR3 DNA reads TGTGCCAGCAGCCCTTTAGCGGGGCTAGCCAAAAACATTCAGTACTTC.

The V call is TRBV2, the J call TRBJ2-3, with 9 bases lining up with TRBD2. Losses at the gene ends were 7 bases for V and 4 bases for J; bases not matched to a gene: 6. This CDR3 has 14 residues. Germline loops: CDR1 SNHLY, CDR2 FYNNEI. The CDR3 region is CASMTSGVPDTQYF. Here the CDR3 DNA reads TGTGCCAGCATGACTAGCGGAGTCCCAGATACGCAGTATTTT.

In the case of this clonotype: A much larger clone lies one base from this, so it may be a read error. This chain joins TRBV2 and TRBJ1-4, with TRBD1 as a possible D gene (5 bases). The germline V gene encodes CDR1 SNHLY and CDR2 FYNNEI. Between the trimmed V and J ends, which lost 9 bases and 8 bases, there was a span of 19 bases. CDR3 length: 14 amino acids. CDR3 nucleotides: TGTGCCAGGACCTTGGAGGGGCAAGGGGAAAAACTGTTTTTT. Protein: CARTLEGQGEKLFF.

This clonotype was detected a few times. The genes are TRBV29-1 and TRBJ2-5, with 10 bases identical to TRBD2. CDR3 length: 16 residues. In germline, CDR1 is SQVTM, CDR2 ANQGSEA. V was clipped by 1 base and J by 5 bases; unmatched bases: 10. The CDR3 DNA sequence: TGCAGCGTTGAAGGCCTAGCGGGAGAGGTGCGTGAGACCCAGTACTTC. Residues: CSVEGLAGEVRETQYF.

This clonotype was picked up a small number of times. This chain uses TRBV13 with TRBJ2-5; D uncertain. V lost 2 bases and J 2 bases, leaving 6 bases between the germline ends. This CDR3 contains 13 residues. Germline assignment: CDR1 PRHDT and CDR2 FYEKMQ (reference sequence). The CDR3: CASSLISQETQYF. In nucleotides, the CDR3 is TGTGCCAGCAGCTTAATATCGCAAGAGACCCAGTACTTC. Together with reference TRBV13 and TRBJ2-5, the CDR3 gives the full variable domain: AAGVIQSPRHLIKEKRETATLKCYPIPRHDTVYWYQQGPGQDPQFLISFYEKMQSDKGSIPDRFSAQQFSDYHSELNMSSLELGDSALYFCASSLISQETQYFGPGTRLLVL.

A note on this clonotype: One end of the junction fails to match germline, which may point to a read error. The chain carries TRBV18 and TRBJ2-3, with 9 bases that match TRBD2. Germline CDR1 and CDR2: KGHSH and LQKENI. This CDR3 spans 16 amino acids. In nucleotides, the CDR3 is TGTGCCAGCTCACCACCGGGACTAGCCGGCAGAGATGCGCAGTATTTT. Encoded protein: CASSPPGLAGRDAQYF.

The genes are TRBV3-1 and TRBJ2-2; the match to TRBD1 covers 7 bases. The CDR3 loop spans 17 amino acids. CDR1 is LGHDT and CDR2 is YNNKEL in the germline V gene (reference sequence). Unmatched junction bases numbered 14, after V lost 4 bases and J lost 6 bases. CDR3 DNA: TGTGCCAGCAGCCGAGATTTGCGGACAGGTTCCTCCGGGGAGCTGTTTTTT. This gives the protein CASSRDLRTGSSGELFF.

Many counts were recorded for this clonotype. The chain uses TRBV29-1 and TRBJ2-7, with D possibly matching TRBD1 (5 bases). The germline V gene has CDR1 SQVTM and CDR2 ANQGSEA. The CDR3 spans 13 residues. Deletions cut 6 bases from V and 2 bases from J, with 14 bases between. Here the CDR3 reads CSVRPTVTYEQYF. Here the CDR3 DNA reads TGCAGCGTCCGTCCGACAGTGACCTACGAGCAGTACTTC.

This clonotype was counted many times. The rearrangement links TRBV7-9 to TRBJ2-1, with 7 nucleotides matching TRBD1. This CDR3 spans 13 amino acids. The germline V gene encodes CDR1 SEHNR and CDR2 FQNEAQ (reference sequence). V lost 5 bases, J lost 12 bases, and 10 bases stayed unmatched. The CDR3 nucleotides read TGTGCCAGCAGCCCTAAGGGGGCAGCTCGGCAGTTCTTC. Translating it yields CASSPKGAARQFF.

This clonotype has just a few counts. The rearrangement uses TRBV6-2 or TRBV6-3 and TRBJ2-7; D not certain. V was shortened by 6 bases and J by 7 bases, with 10 bases between the two germline ends. Looked up from germline, CDR1 is MNHEY and CDR2 is SVGEGT. This CDR3 contains 11 residues. CDR3 sequence reads: CASSRFREQYF. The CDR3 nucleotides are TGTGCCAGCAGCCGCTTTAGGGAGCAGTACTTC.

This clonotype was counted many times. The V gene is TRBV28, the J gene TRBJ1-6; D is uncertain. V was cut by 6 bases and J by 10 bases, with 19 bases left in between. This CDR3 comprises 15 residues. Germline lookup yields CDR1 MDHEN and CDR2 SYDVKM. For the CDR3, the DNA is TGTGCCAGCAGCCCTCTTTCCGACGGAGGCTCACCCCTCCACTTT. It is translated as CASSPLSDGGSPLHF.

This clonotype was seen a few times. The chain couples TRBV15 to TRBJ2-3; no clear D. V gave up 0 bases and J gave up 2 bases, with 3 bases separating them. CDR3 length: 13 amino acids. Germline CDR1 LNHNV, CDR2 YYDKDF (reference sequence). CDR3 amino acids: CATSRELTDTQYF. The CDR3 nucleotides are TGTGCCACCAGCAGAGAACTCACAGATACGCAGTATTTT.

This clonotype was seen at least ten times. This chain connects TRBV12-3 or TRBV12-4 to TRBJ2-3; 9 nucleotides line up with TRBD1. The CDR3 runs to 15 residues. V was clipped by 3 bases and J by 6 bases; unmatched bases: 7. In DNA form, the CDR3 reads TGTGCCAGCAGTTTGGGACAGGGTTCCGTGGATACGCAGTATTTT. It yields the protein CASSLGQGSVDTQYF.

In its sample, this clonotype was seen many times. The chain uses TRBV5-5 and TRBJ1-1; a possible D gene is TRBD1 (5 bases). Germline loops: CDR1 SGHKS, CDR2 YYEKEE (reference sequence). This CDR3 has 16 amino acids. V lost 0 bases, J lost 3 bases, and 15 bases lay in between. The CDR3 coding sequence is TGTGCCAGCAGCTTGGATGGGGGTCGATCTGACACTGAAGCTTTCTTT. It translates to CASSLDGGRSDTEAFF.

The chain recombines TRBV7-2 with TRBJ2-2; D is ambiguous. V shed 2 bases and J shed 0 bases, with 10 bases lying between them. The length of the CDR3 is 16 residues. Germline CDR1 reads SGHTA; CDR2 reads FQGNSA. CDR3 in amino acids: CASSLQRRTNTGELFF. The CDR3 DNA follows: TGTGCCAGCAGCTTACAGAGACGGACGAACACCGGGGAGCTGTTTTTT.

The chain carries TRBV6-1 and TRBJ1-1; no clear D gene. This CDR3 region has 13 residues. Looked up from germline, CDR1 is MNHNS and CDR2 is SASEGT. The ends were cut back, 2 bases at V and 8 bases at J, with 12 bases in the middle. The CDR3 bases are TGTGCCAGCAGTGAACCCGGGAAGCTGGAAGCTTTCTTT. Translating it yields CASSEPGKLEAFF.

In this sample, this clonotype turned up many times. The chain recombines TRBV4-2 with TRBJ1-6, with a weak D call TRBD1 (6 bases). This CDR3 is 16 amino acids long. V was shortened by 1 base and J by 9 bases, with 16 bases between the two germline ends. Germline V gene lookup returns CDR1 LGHNA and CDR2 YNFKEQ. The CDR3 region is CASSQAPQGQGSPLHF. In DNA form, the CDR3 reads TGTGCCAGCAGCCAAGCCCCCCAGGGGCAGGGTTCACCCCTCCACTTT.

The J gene is TRBJ2-7, the V gene TRBV6-1; 10 nucleotides align to TRBD2. Germline CDR1 reads MNHNS; CDR2 reads SASEGT. This CDR3 comprises 16 residues. V shed 7 bases, J shed 4 bases, and the junction held 13 bases outside the gene matches. The CDR3: CASKTGGTSASYEQYF. The CDR3 coding sequence is TGTGCCAGCAAAACCGGGGGGACTAGCGCATCATACGAGCAGTACTTC.